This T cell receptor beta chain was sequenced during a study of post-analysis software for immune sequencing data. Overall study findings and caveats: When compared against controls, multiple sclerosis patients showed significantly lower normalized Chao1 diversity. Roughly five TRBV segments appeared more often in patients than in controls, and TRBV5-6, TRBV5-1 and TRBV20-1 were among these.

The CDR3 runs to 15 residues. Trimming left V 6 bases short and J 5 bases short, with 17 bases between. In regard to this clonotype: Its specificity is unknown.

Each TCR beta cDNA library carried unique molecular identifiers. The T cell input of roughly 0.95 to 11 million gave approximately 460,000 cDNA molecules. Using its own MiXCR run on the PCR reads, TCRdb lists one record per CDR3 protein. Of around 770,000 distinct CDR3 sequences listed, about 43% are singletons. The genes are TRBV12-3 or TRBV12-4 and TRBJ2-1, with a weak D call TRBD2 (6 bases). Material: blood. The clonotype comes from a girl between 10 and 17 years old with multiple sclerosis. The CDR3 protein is CASSPEWGVNNEQFF. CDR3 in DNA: TGTGCCAGCAGCCCCGAATGGGGGGTGAACAATGAGCAGTTCTTC.